Listed here are 20 T cell receptor beta chains from one sample, sequenced in a study of response to subunit inactivated influenza vaccine (dated by TCRdb to the late 2010s). Libraries were built with RT-PCR. The sequencer listed for this sample is Illumina HiSeq 2500. TCRdb reanalyzed the raw reads on its own, using fastp at Q25 for trimming and MiXCR for clone calling, and kept in-frame beta chains. Each CDR3 protein appears once, grouped with its most common genes and DNA. The sample table lists roughly 500,000 distinct CDR3 sequences, approximately 15% of them with a count of one. Of the sample, 2.5% to 3.5% falls within the top ten clones. Sample: CD4+ T cells sorted from PBMCs, taken less than 30 months after vaccination. The receptors were sampled from a man in his fifties or sixties who received an inactivated influenza vaccine. Donor details come from another sample of the same person, matched by shared clones.

Ten or more counts support this clonotype. The CDR3 loop is CASSVAGNPYEQYF. For the CDR3, the DNA is TGTGCCAGCAGCGTCGCAGGTAACCCCTACGAGCAGTACTTC. The chain recombines TRBV11-2 with TRBJ2-7, with unresolved D. The CDR3 extends over 14 amino acids. Germline CDR1 is SGHAT and CDR2 is FQNNGV. The V and J ends lost 5 bases and 2 bases respectively, with 13 bases between them.

The table lists this clonotype with many counts. V usage is TRBV20-1 and J usage is TRBJ1-6, with 10 bases that match TRBD1. Unmatched junction bases numbered 9, after V lost 4 bases and J lost 9 bases. The CDR3 is 15 amino acids. Germline V lookup: CDR1 DFQATT, CDR2 SNEGSKA (reference sequence). The DNA of the CDR3 is TGCAGTGCTATACTCGGGACAGGGGTTTTTTCACCCCTCCACTTT. This translates into CSAILGTGVFSPLHF.

This clonotype was observed many times. The chain is built from TRBV20-1 and TRBJ1-1, with D tentatively TRBD1 (6 bases). Germline V gives CDR1 DFQATT, CDR2 SNEGSKA (reference sequence). The CDR3 spans 14 residues. The V and J ends lost 3 bases and 5 bases respectively, with 16 bases between them. The CDR3 reads CSASRGGRGTEAFF. The CDR3 bases are TGCAGTGCTAGCCGGGGTGGCAGGGGAACTGAAGCTTTCTTT.

The rearrangement links TRBV6-1 to TRBJ2-7; no definite D call. V lost 7 bases and J 5 bases, leaving 9 bases between the germline ends. The germline V gene has CDR1 MNHNS and CDR2 SASEGT. The CDR3 extends over 11 amino acids. This CDR3 reads CASTRTHEQYF. The CDR3 DNA sequence: TGTGCCAGCACCAGGACCCACGAGCAGTACTTC.

The chain uses TRBV20-1 and TRBJ2-3; TRBD1 matches at 8 bases. With 8 bases clipped from V and 2 bases from J, the junction kept 12 bases outside the gene matches. From germline, CDR1 is DFQATT and CDR2 SNEGSKA (reference sequence). This CDR3 is 15 amino acids long. The CDR3 region has the DNA TGCAGTTGGCAAAACAGGGGGTCGATCACAGATACGCAGTATTTT. Encoded protein: CSWQNRGSITDTQYF.

This clonotype was observed at least ten times. The genes are TRBV29-1 and TRBJ2-1; 14 bases match TRBD2. V gave up 4 bases and J gave up 1 base; unmatched junction bases: 6. Per germline, CDR1 SQVTM and CDR2 ANQGSEA. CDR3 length equals 17 residues. This CDR3 is CSVGGTSGGWSYNEQFF. CDR3 nucleotides: TGCAGCGTTGGAGGGACTAGCGGGGGTTGGTCCTACAATGAGCAGTTCTTC.

Only a few counts were recorded for this clonotype. V and J are TRBV28 and TRBJ1-3, with D uncertain. The CDR3 is 13 amino acids. The ends were cut back, 2 bases at V and 3 bases at J, with 5 bases in the middle. CDR1 and CDR2 (germline): MDHEN, SYDVKM. The CDR3 is CASSLNGGNTIYF. The CDR3 DNA is TGTGCCAGCAGTTTAAACGGTGGAAACACCATATATTTT.

V gene TRBV18 combines with J gene TRBJ2-3; 13 bases line up with TRBD2. V shed 3 bases, J shed 3 bases, and the junction held 12 bases outside the gene matches. The CDR3 contains 19 residues. Germline values: CDR1 KGHSH, CDR2 LQKENI. The DNA of the CDR3 is TGTGCCAGCTCACCTCGTCCCGGGACTAGCGGGGTCGGGACAGATACGCAGTATTTT. As protein: CASSPRPGTSGVGTDTQYF.

The chain couples TRBV20-1 to TRBJ2-7; 7 bases are a match to TRBD2. V was clipped by 6 bases and J by 4 bases; unmatched bases: 12. Germline CDR1 DFQATT, CDR2 SNEGSKA (reference sequence). This CDR3 is 14 amino acids long. CDR3 in amino acids: CSAPYGEGGYEQYF. Written as DNA, the CDR3 is TGCAGTGCGCCCTACGGGGAGGGAGGTTACGAGCAGTACTTC.

This clonotype was observed a few times. This chain uses TRBV5-1 with TRBJ2-5; D remains unclear. In germline, CDR1 is SGHRS, CDR2 YFSETQ. Trimming took off 4 bases at V and 2 bases at J, with 12 bases between the two ends. The CDR3 loop spans 14 amino acids. This CDR3 reads CASSEEFPQETQYF. The CDR3 bases are TGCGCCAGCAGCGAGGAGTTCCCTCAAGAGACCCAGTACTTC.

The chain carries TRBV12-3 or TRBV12-4 and TRBJ1-6; D is uncertain. The V gene lost 7 bases and the J gene lost 6 bases, with 7 bases spanning the gap. The CDR3 contains 12 residues. CDR3 in amino acids: CASTASNSPLHF. CDR3 DNA: TGTGCCAGCACCGCCAGTAATTCACCCCTCCACTTT.

In this sample, this clonotype turned up many times. The chain employs TRBV28 and TRBJ2-2, with 9 nucleotides matching TRBD2. Germline CDR1 reads MDHEN; CDR2 reads SYDVKM. The CDR3 is made up of 18 amino acids. V lost 3 bases and J lost 5; bases outside the gene matches: 13. As DNA, the CDR3 is TGTGCCAGCAGTTTGTTTAGCGGGAGTTTTCTTGGGACCGGGGAGCTGTTTTTT. Amino acids: CASSLFSGSFLGTGELFF.

This clonotype was recorded a few times. The chain carries TRBV18 and TRBJ2-5; D uncertain. The CDR3 has 15 residues. CDR1 KGHSH and CDR2 LQKENI come from the germline V gene. V lost 4 bases and J lost 1, with 13 bases in between. The CDR3 spells CASSLLPETQETQYF. In DNA, the CDR3 is TGTGCCAGCTCACTCCTGCCGGAGACCCAAGAGACCCAGTACTTC.

This chain connects TRBV12-3 or TRBV12-4 to TRBJ2-5; TRBD1 matches at 8 bases. Losses at the gene ends were 2 bases for V and 4 bases for J; bases not matched to a gene: 6. This CDR3 comprises 15 residues. The CDR3 loop is CASSLPGTGRETQYF. CDR3 coding DNA: TGTGCCAGCAGTTTACCCGGGACAGGTCGAGAGACCCAGTACTTC.

This clonotype was recorded a few times. The chain joins TRBV20-1 to TRBJ2-5; D is unclear. Germline V gene sequence: CDR1 DFQATT, CDR2 SNEGSKA (reference sequence). This CDR3 has 14 residues. The V gene lost 0 bases and the J gene lost 2 bases, with 10 bases spanning the gap. The DNA of the CDR3 is TGCAGTGCTAGAGATCCCCGCTTACAAGAGACCCAGTACTTC. The encoded protein is CSARDPRLQETQYF.

This clonotype showed up just a few times. The chain joins TRBV6-2 or TRBV6-3 to TRBJ2-5; no reliable D call. Trimming took off 5 bases at V and 5 bases at J, with 15 bases between the two ends. The germline CDR1 and CDR2 sequences are MNHEY and SVGEGT. CDR3 length: 14 amino acids. CDR3 amino acids: CASSPTRFRETQYF. CDR3 DNA sequence: TGTGCCAGCAGTCCGACACGATTCAGGGAGACCCAGTACTTC.

This clonotype was counted between two and nine times. The chain couples TRBV3-1 to TRBJ2-7; D possibly corresponds to TRBD1 (6 bases). The CDR3 extends over 15 amino acids. V lost 0 bases, J lost 5 bases, and 14 bases lay in between. The germline V gene has CDR1 LGHDT and CDR2 YNNKEL (reference sequence). The CDR3 DNA reads as TGTGCCAGCAGCCAAGATCATCGCAGGGGAAACGAGCAGTACTTC. As protein: CASSQDHRRGNEQYF.

This CDR3 is CASSYSMPRWGGREVNEQFF. The CDR3 bases are TGTGCCAGCAGTTACTCGATGCCCCGTTGGGGCGGTCGGGAGGTCAATGAGCAGTTCTTC. The rearrangement links TRBV6-2 or TRBV6-3 to TRBJ2-1, with 7 bases lining up with TRBD2. This CDR3 is 20 amino acids long. Germline lookup yields CDR1 MNHEY and CDR2 SVGEGT. The ends lost 0 bases at V and 6 bases at J; junction bases unmatched: 20.

This clonotype was seen at least ten times. This chain links TRBV20-1 with TRBJ2-3; no reliable D call. This CDR3 has 13 residues. The germline V and J ends were trimmed by 3 bases and 5 bases, with 12 bases remaining between them. The germline gives CDR1 DFQATT, CDR2 SNEGSKA (reference sequence). The CDR3 loop reads CSARSNRGDTQYF. CDR3 DNA: TGCAGTGCTAGGTCTAACCGCGGAGATACGCAGTATTTT.

The chain joins TRBV4-3 to TRBJ2-3; 10 positions agree with TRBD1. Trimming at V came to 11 bases and at J to 1 base, leaving 9 bases not matched to a gene. From germline, CDR1 is LGHNA and CDR2 YSLEER. The CDR3 has 15 amino acids. The CDR3, as DNA: TGCGCCTCACGACAGGGGGCGCGTGGCACAGATACGCAGTATTTT. Protein sequence: CASRQGARGTDTQYF.